These 17 T cell receptor beta chains were sequenced from one sample in a study of T cells after yellow fever vaccination. MiXCR was run by TCRdb on the 5' RACE reads, yielding one entry per CDR3 protein. Of some 600,000 distinct CDR3 sequences in the sample, roughly 17% were seen once. The sequenced sample was PBMCs, obtained roughly 5 days after the first yellow fever vaccination. These receptors all stem from a man aged 18 to 29 who received the YFV17D yellow fever vaccine.

This clonotype occurred many times. The chain has TRBV29-1 and TRBJ1-1; D is ambiguous. CDR1 is SQVTM, CDR2 ANQGSEA, per germline. The CDR3 is 12 residues long. V lost 5 bases, J lost 0 bases, and 7 bases lay in between. The CDR3 is CSVRPMNTEAFF. CDR3 DNA sequence: TGCAGCGTTCGGCCCATGAACACTGAAGCTTTCTTT.

In its sample, this clonotype was seen a few times. The genes are TRBV4-3 and TRBJ2-5; 9 bases align to TRBD1. The germline gives CDR1 LGHNA, CDR2 YSLEER. The CDR3 runs to 14 residues. V shed 2 bases, J shed 5 bases, and the junction held 3 bases outside the gene matches. As DNA, the CDR3 is TGCGCCAGCAGCCAAAGACAGGGGGGTGAGACCCAGTACTTC. Protein product: CASSQRQGGETQYF.

V usage is TRBV2 and J usage is TRBJ1-6; 8 bases match TRBD1. Trimming took 7 bases from V and 0 from J; bases not matched to a gene: 2. The CDR3 runs to 15 residues. CDR1 is SNHLY and CDR2 is FYNNEI in the germline V gene. This CDR3 reads CASTGGSSYNSPLHF. As DNA, the CDR3 is TGTGCCAGCACAGGGGGCAGCTCCTATAATTCACCCCTCCACTTT.

In its sample, this clonotype was seen a few times. This chain joins TRBV28 and TRBJ1-2, with TRBD1 matching 9 bases. Trimming took 2 bases from V and 3 from J; bases not matched to a gene: 4. Germline CDR1 reads MDHEN; CDR2 reads SYDVKM. This CDR3 has 15 amino acids. CDR3 region: CASSLTGQGYYGYTF. The CDR3 DNA sequence: TGTGCCAGCAGTTTAACCGGACAGGGGTACTATGGCTACACCTTC.

V is TRBV7-8 and J is TRBJ1-5, with D tentatively TRBD1 (5 bases). CDR1 is SGHVS and CDR2 is FQNEAQ in the germline V gene. This CDR3 contains 16 residues. V lost 5 bases to trimming and J lost 2 bases, with 16 bases between them. In DNA form, the CDR3 reads TGTGCCAGCAGCCATAGGGGAGGGGAAGGCAATCAGCCCCAGCATTTT. It yields the protein CASSHRGGEGNQPQHF. The whole variable domain, remainder taken from reference TRBV7-8 and TRBJ1-5, is GAGVSQSPRYKVAKRGQDVALRCDPISGHVSLFWYQQALGQGPEFLTYFQNEAQLDKSGLPSDRFFAERPEGSVSTLKIQRTQQEDSAVYLCASSHRGGEGNQPQHFGDGTRLSIL.

This clonotype occurred a few times. The chain uses TRBV5-1 and TRBJ2-1, with TRBD1 matching over 7 bases. Per germline, CDR1 SGHRS and CDR2 YFSETQ. The trim removed 7 bases at V and 7 bases at J, leaving 17 bases unmatched. The CDR3 sequence is 16 residues long. The DNA for the CDR3 is TGCGCCAGCCGGACGATGACAGGGAAGGAGGTAAATGAGCAGTTCTTC. It translates to CASRTMTGKEVNEQFF.

There are a few counts of this clonotype. V gene TRBV3-1 combines with J gene TRBJ2-5; no firm D call. This CDR3 is built from 15 residues. CDR1 is LGHDT and CDR2 is YNNKEL in the germline V gene (reference sequence). Trimming removed 1 base from V and 2 bases from J, with 11 bases in between. As DNA, the CDR3 is TGTGCCAGCAGCCAAGTTTTTGGGCCGCAAGAGACCCAGTACTTC. Residues: CASSQVFGPQETQYF.

This clonotype was recorded a few times. The V call is TRBV6-2 or TRBV6-3, the J call TRBJ1-3, with TRBD1 matching 7 bases. Germline V gives CDR1 MNHEY, CDR2 SVGEGT. J gave up 2 bases and V 8 bases, and 6 bases lay outside the gene matches. CDR3 length: 14 amino acids. The CDR3 here is CASRGGGTGNTIYF. DNA of the CDR3: TGTGCCAGCCGTGGAGGGGGCACTGGAAACACCATATATTTT.

V gene TRBV4-2 combines with J gene TRBJ2-2; D unclear. CDR3 length equals 15 residues. V lost 4 bases, J lost 1 base, and 10 bases lay in between. Germline V gene sequence: CDR1 LGHNA, CDR2 YNFKEQ. This chain's CDR3 is CASSLGPGNTGELFF. CDR3 bases: TGTGCCAGCAGCCTCGGGCCAGGGAACACCGGGGAGCTGTTTTTT.

The chain carries TRBV5-1 and TRBJ2-7, with D perhaps matching TRBD2 (6 bases). The CDR3 is made up of 14 amino acids. Between the trimmed V and J ends, which lost 4 bases and 7 bases, there was a span of 18 bases. In germline, CDR1 is SGHRS, CDR2 YFSETQ. In DNA form, the CDR3 reads TGCGCCAGCAGCCGGGAGCAGGGTGCGGGGGAGCAGTACGTC. Translated: CASSREQGAGEQYV.

This clonotype was detected a few times. V and J are TRBV6-1 and TRBJ2-1, with D uncertain. Germline CDR1 MNHNS, CDR2 SASEGT. Trimming took off 7 bases at V and 0 bases at J, with 13 bases between the two ends. The CDR3 covers 15 residues. The CDR3 nucleotides are TGTGCCAGCACCCACGGAAAGAGCTCCTACAATGAGCAGTTCTTC. This encodes CASTHGKSSYNEQFF.

The chain employs TRBV11-2 and TRBJ2-1; unclear D gene. This CDR3 is built from 13 residues. Trimming removed 8 bases at V and 5 bases at J, with 13 bases between. Germline assignment: CDR1 SGHAT and CDR2 FQNNGV. The CDR3 reads CASSPRRDNEQFF. In DNA, the CDR3 is TGTGCCAGCTCCCCGCGCCGAGACAATGAGCAGTTCTTC.

The chain carries TRBV5-1 and TRBJ2-5; maybe TRBD1 (6 bases). Trimming removed 0 bases from V and 5 bases from J, with 17 bases in between. The CDR3 extends over 16 amino acids. The germline CDR1 and CDR2 sequences are SGHRS and YFSETQ. The CDR3 reads CASSLAPGRGRETQYF. Here the CDR3 DNA reads TGCGCCAGCAGCTTGGCCCCGGGCAGGGGTCGGGAGACCCAGTACTTC.

The chain links TRBV7-2 to TRBJ2-5, with a possible D match to TRBD2 (7 bases). CDR1 SGHTA and CDR2 FQGNSA come from the germline V gene. The CDR3 is 12 residues long. V lost 5 bases and J lost 7, with 11 bases in between. This CDR3 reads CASSPGGPTQYF. The CDR3 bases are TGTGCCAGCAGCCCCGGGGGGCCGACCCAGTACTTC.

This chain joins TRBV6-5 and TRBJ2-2, with 9 bases aligning to TRBD2. The length of the CDR3 is 16 residues. Germline values: CDR1 MNHEY, CDR2 SVGAGI. J gave up 5 bases and V 3 bases, and 7 bases lay outside the gene matches. CDR3 residues: CASSYRAGGQTGELFF. CDR3 in DNA: TGTGCCAGCAGTTATCGAGCGGGGGGTCAAACCGGGGAGCTGTTTTTT.

This clonotype was counted only a few times. V and J are TRBV6-2 or TRBV6-3 and TRBJ2-5; TRBD1 matches at 10 bases. Trimming removed 4 bases from V and 0 bases from J; junction bases left unmatched: 5. The CDR3 spans 16 residues. CDR1 and CDR2 (germline): MNHEY, SVGEGT. The CDR3 nucleotides read TGTGCCAGCAGTTCGGGACAGGGGTCCTACCAAGAGACCCAGTACTTC. Translated, it gives CASSSGQGSYQETQYF.

V usage is TRBV11-2 and J usage is TRBJ2-7; unclear D gene. CDR1 SGHAT and CDR2 FQNNGV come from the germline V gene. The CDR3 length is 13 residues. Deletions cut 2 bases from V and 3 bases from J, with 8 bases between. The CDR3 reads CASSLTPGYEQYF. CDR3 DNA sequence: TGTGCCAGCAGCTTAACGCCAGGCTACGAGCAGTACTTC.